This T cell receptor (beta chain) is drawn from a study of memory CD4+ T cells and cytomegalovirus serostatus. In the study overall: This sample comes from healthy Belgian adults, fewer than ten CMV seropositive, about 23 seronegative. Regarding the study as a whole: Repertoires predicted CMV serostatus with median bootstrapped AUC of 0.95.

Sequenced by immunoSEQ multiplex PCR; TCRdb stores in-frame clones only, minus some. This table holds around 45,000 clones, 76% found once. Single viable CD3+CD4+CD8-CD45RO+ cells were sorted as the memory CD4+ T cells. CD4+ T cells were isolated by positive magnetic selection. Between the trimmed V and J ends, which lost 3 bases and 3 bases, there was a span of 12 bases. Germline V lookup: CDR1 LNHDA, CDR2 SQIVND (reference sequence). The length of the CDR3 is 14 residues. This clone is a singleton in its sample. Its antigen remains unidentified. The chain employs TRBV19 and TRBJ2-7, with D perhaps matching TRBD2 (6 bases). Sequencing used memory CD4+ T cells from blood. This TCR came from an adult in good health and CMV-seronegative. In DNA form, the CDR3 reads TGTGCCAGTAGTATTGATCGGCGGGGCTACGAGCAGTACTTC. This gives the protein CASSIDRRGYEQYF.